These 14 T cell receptor beta chains were all obtained from the same sample, sequenced in a study of cytomegalovirus exposure and HLA in healthy donors. Primers included in the PCR were 60 Vbeta and 13 Jbeta primers. Repertoires were generated with immunoSEQ multiplex PCR, while TCRdb's copy carries only in-frame clones and drops some. The sample consists of over 200,000 clones, approximately 82% of them appearing once. Sequenced material: PBMCs. The receptors here all came from a woman aged 40 to 50 in good health and CMV-seronegative.

For this clone: This sample includes further DNA sequences coding for the same CDR3. CDR3 amino acids: CASSIQGGQPQHF. In DNA, the CDR3 is TGTGCCAGTAGTATTCAGGGAGGTCAGCCCCAGCATTTT. This chain uses TRBV19 with TRBJ1-5; a weak D match, TRBD1 (5 bases). Between the trimmed V and J ends, which lost 3 bases and 6 bases, there was a span of 9 bases. Germline CDR1 and CDR2: LNHDA and SQIVND (reference sequence). This CDR3 contains 13 residues.

The rearrangement links TRBV29-1 to TRBJ2-5; 8 bases are a match to TRBD2. CDR1 is SQVTM, CDR2 ANQGSEA, per germline. CDR3 length: 11 amino acids. Here the CDR3 reads CSSGGSETQYF. Here the CDR3 DNA reads TGCAGTTCGGGAGGGTCAGAGACCCAGTACTTC.

The rearrangement joins TRBV5-1 to TRBJ1-4; the D gene is possibly TRBD1 (5 bases). V was pared by 3 bases and J by 5 bases, with 8 bases between. The CDR3 extends over 13 amino acids. Germline CDR1 and CDR2: SGHRS and YFSETQ. In nucleotides, the CDR3 is TGCGCCAGCAGCTACCGACAGAATGAAAAACTGTTTTTT. This codes for CASSYRQNEKLFF.

The gene calls are TRBV6-5 and TRBJ2-7; D remains ambiguous. The CDR3 consists of 16 residues. From germline, CDR1 is MNHEY and CDR2 SVGAGI. Trimming pared 0 bases from V and 0 bases from J, leaving 12 bases between. CDR3 residues: CASSYSMSRVSYEQYF. The CDR3 nucleotides read TGTGCCAGCAGTTACTCGATGAGCCGTGTCTCCTACGAGCAGTACTTC.

The chain uses TRBV14 and TRBJ1-1; D remains ambiguous. V was clipped by 1 base and J by 5 bases, with 8 bases between them. CDR3 length equals 13 residues. Germline V gene data show CDR1 as SGHDN and CDR2 as FVKESK. The CDR3 sequence: CASSQVRGTEAFF. CDR3 DNA sequence: TGTGCCAGCAGCCAAGTCCGAGGAACTGAAGCTTTCTTT.

This sequence joins TRBV30 and TRBJ2-3; 9 bases are a match to TRBD2. The CDR3 loop spans 14 amino acids. Germline values: CDR1 GTSNPN, CDR2 SVGIG (reference sequence). V shed 7 bases, J shed 2 bases, and the junction held 7 bases outside the gene matches. Here the CDR3 DNA reads TGTGCCTTAATAGCGGGGGACTTCACAGATACGCAGTATTTT. Amino acid sequence: CALIAGDFTDTQYF. The whole variable domain, remainder taken from reference TRBV30 and TRBJ2-3, is SQTIHQWPATLVQPVGSPLSLECTVEGTSNPNLYWYRQAAGRGLQLLFYSVGIGQISSEVPQNLSASRPQDRQFILSSKKLLLSDSGFYLCALIAGDFTDTQYFGPGTRLTVL.

The chain employs TRBV2 and TRBJ1-4; D unresolved. CDR1 is SNHLY and CDR2 is FYNNEI in the germline V gene. The CDR3 length is 13 residues. V was cut by 11 bases and J by 0 bases, with 10 bases left in between. CDR3 amino acids: CAGSGTTNEKLFF. The DNA of the CDR3 is TGTGCCGGCTCGGGAACAACTAATGAAAAACTGTTTTTT.

This clone was seen a single time. V is TRBV7-2 and J is TRBJ2-2; 7 bases are shared with TRBD1. The CDR3 has 15 amino acids. The ends lost 3 bases at V and 1 base at J; junction bases unmatched: 2. From germline, CDR1 is SGHTA and CDR2 FQGNSA. CDR3 DNA: TGTGCCAGCAGCTTGAACAGGGGGAACACCGGGGAGCTGTTTTTT. Translation gives CASSLNRGNTGELFF.

V gene TRBV7-9 combines with J gene TRBJ1-1, with a weak D call TRBD1 (5 bases). The CDR3 has 14 residues. V lost 1 base and J 4 bases, leaving 10 bases between the germline ends. In germline, CDR1 is SEHNR, CDR2 FQNEAQ (reference sequence). CDR3 DNA sequence: TGTGCCAGCAGCTTAGTAGCAGGGCTCACTGAAGCTTTCTTT. Translating gives CASSLVAGLTEAFF.

The V call is TRBV28, the J call TRBJ2-1; D call uncertain. The CDR3 consists of 13 residues. V lost 3 bases and J 6 bases, leaving 9 bases between the germline ends. The germline V gene has CDR1 MDHEN and CDR2 SYDVKM. Here the CDR3 DNA reads TGTGCCAGCAGTTTTGGGCACCCCAATGAGCAGTTCTTC. Encoded protein: CASSFGHPNEQFF.

The chain couples TRBV6-5 to TRBJ2-1, with D tentatively TRBD2 (6 bases). The length of the CDR3 is 15 residues. CDR1 and CDR2 from the germline V gene are MNHEY and SVGAGI. With 4 bases removed from V and 8 bases from J, the gap between germline ends came to 18 bases. In DNA form, the CDR3 reads TGTGCCAGCAGTTTTGGGGAGGCGGCCTCGGATGAGCAGTTCTTC. Translating gives CASSFGEAASDEQFF.

The V and J genes are TRBV7-8 and TRBJ1-2, with 9 bases that match TRBD1. CDR1 is SGHVS and CDR2 is FQNEAQ in the germline V gene. The length of the CDR3 is 15 residues. Germline trimming cut 4 bases from V and 7 bases from J; bases unmatched to any gene: 10. This chain's CDR3 is CASSWWEQGAGGYTF. For the CDR3, the DNA is TGTGCCAGCAGCTGGTGGGAACAGGGGGCAGGTGGCTACACCTTC.

CDR3 sequence (DNA): TGTGCCAGCAGTGGGGGCCTCCAGGGATCCAAAACTGAAGCTTTCTTT. It specifies CASSGGLQGSKTEAFF. This chain uses TRBV2 with TRBJ1-1; a weak D match, TRBD1 (5 bases). Looked up from germline, CDR1 is SNHLY and CDR2 is FYNNEI. Deletions cut 4 bases from V and 5 bases from J, with 20 bases between. The CDR3 is 16 amino acids. Using reference TRBV2 and TRBJ1-1 for the parts outside the CDR3, the full variable domain is EPEVTQTPSHQVTQMGQEVILRCVPISNHLYFYWYRQILGQKVEFLVSFYNNEISEKSEIFDDQFSVERPDGSNFTLKIRSTKLEDSAMYFCASSGGLQGSKTEAFFGQGTRLTVV.

The chain links TRBV18 to TRBJ1-2; D uncertain. This CDR3 is 15 amino acids long. V was trimmed by 3 bases and J by 4 bases, leaving 15 bases between them. CDR1 is KGHSH and CDR2 is LQKENI in the germline V gene. CDR3 DNA sequence: TGTGCCAGCTCACCGGAATGGAGGGAGGCCTATGGCTACACCTTC. Translating gives CASSPEWREAYGYTF.